Listed below are T cell receptor beta chains from one sample, sequenced in a study of cytomegalovirus exposure and HLA in healthy donors. This table comes from immunoSEQ multiplex PCR, and its TCRdb copy is limited to in-frame clones, with some not included. Of about 69,000 clones in the sample, approximately 72% were seen once. What was sequenced was PBMCs. The receptors originated from a woman aged 25-40 years in good health and CMV-seronegative. Each CDR3 is given with its conserved first and last residue. Fields, in order: CDR3 DNA, CDR3 protein, J gene, clone size, D gene, CDR3 length, V gene. The D gene is left open where the match is weak. Rows give clone size only sometimes, using once, few, many, or a class for an expanded clone.

CDR3 DNA: TGTGCCAGCACTCCTGAGAGACACTATAATTCACCCCTCCACTTT
CDR3 protein: CASTPERHYNSPLHF
J gene: TRBJ1-6
clone size: -
D gene: -
CDR3 length: 15
V gene: TRBV6-5

CDR3 DNA: TGCACCAGCAGCCAGGCAGAAGACTTGACAGTCATGAACACTGAAGCTTTCTTT
CDR3 protein: CTSSQAEDLTVMNTEAFF
J gene: TRBJ1-1
clone size: once
D gene: -
CDR3 length: 18
V gene: TRBV1

CDR3 DNA: TGTGCCAGCAGCTTGGTGCAGATGAACACTGAAGCTTTCTTT
CDR3 protein: CASSLVQMNTEAFF
J gene: TRBJ1-1
clone size: -
D gene: -
CDR3 length: 14
V gene: TRBV5-5

CDR3 DNA: TGTGCCAGCAGTCTCGGAAACACCATATATTTT
CDR3 protein: CASSLGNTIYF
J gene: TRBJ1-3
clone size: -
D gene: -
CDR3 length: 11
V gene: TRBV25-1

CDR3 DNA: TGCGCCAGCAGCGGGGCCGGGTCCTACGAGCAGTACTTC
CDR3 protein: CASSGAGSYEQYF
J gene: TRBJ2-7
clone size: -
D gene: -
CDR3 length: 13
V gene: TRBV5-1

CDR3 DNA: TGTGCCTGGAGTGTCCAAAACTATGGCTACACCTTC
CDR3 protein: CAWSVQNYGYTF
J gene: TRBJ1-2
clone size: -
D gene: -
CDR3 length: 12
V gene: TRBV30

CDR3 DNA: TGTGCCAGCAGTGGCGGGGGACAGGGCTACGAGCAGTACTTC
CDR3 protein: CASSGGGQGYEQYF
J gene: TRBJ2-7
clone size: -
D gene: TRBD1
CDR3 length: 14
V gene: TRBV6-1

CDR3 DNA: TGTGCCAGCAGTGAAGCCCAAGCGGGGACCGGGGAGCTGTTTTTT
CDR3 protein: CASSEAQAGTGELFF
J gene: TRBJ2-2
clone size: -
D gene: TRBD2
CDR3 length: 15
V gene: TRBV2

CDR3 DNA: TGTGCCAGCAGCTCACTAGCGGGGCCCTACGAGCAGTACTTC
CDR3 protein: CASSSLAGPYEQYF
J gene: TRBJ2-7
clone size: -
D gene: TRBD2
CDR3 length: 14
V gene: TRBV2

CDR3 DNA: TGTGCCATCAGGGGTACAGGAGACCAAGAGACCCAGTACTTC
CDR3 protein: CAIRGTGDQETQYF
J gene: TRBJ2-5
clone size: once
D gene: -
CDR3 length: 14
V gene: TRBV10-3

CDR3 DNA: TGTGCCAGCAGCTTAGATAGCGGGGGTGAGCAGTTCTTC
CDR3 protein: CASSLDSGGEQFF
J gene: TRBJ2-1
clone size: -
D gene: TRBD2
CDR3 length: 13
V gene: TRBV7-6

CDR3 DNA: TGTGCCACCAGCAGCCTGGGCTGGATGAAGCAGAACCATAATGAAAAACTGTTTTTT
CDR3 protein: CATSSLGWMKQNHNEKLFF
J gene: TRBJ1-4
clone size: -
D gene: -
CDR3 length: 19
V gene: TRBV15

CDR3 DNA: TGCGCCAGCAGCCAGAACCGGGACACAAGCAATCAGCCCCAGCATTTT
CDR3 protein: CASSQNRDTSNQPQHF
J gene: TRBJ1-5
clone size: few
D gene: -
CDR3 length: 16
V gene: TRBV4-1

CDR3 DNA: TGTGCCAGCAGCCCGGGACTTAATGAAAAACTGTTTTTT
CDR3 protein: CASSPGLNEKLFF
J gene: TRBJ1-4
clone size: -
D gene: -
CDR3 length: 13
V gene: TRBV11-1